This paragraph covers one TCR beta chain sequence. The target of this receptor is not known. No base-level quality is on record; no much larger clone is a single base apart. This entry belongs to a study of blood T cell repertoires in COVID-19 (dated by TCRdb to 2020 to 2021). Study-level background: Samples from collaborators originated in the United States, Italy and Spain and spanned both the acute and convalescent phases of COVID-19. The material from the prospective study consisted of cDNA or gDNA derived from T cells, B-cell-depleted T cells, or PBMCs. Subjects who had been exposed to COVID-19, were actively infected with it, or had recovered from it provided the deeply sampled blood TCRbeta repertoires that made up the dataset. The repertoires were made available in a free public database intended to serve as a resource for research on the immune response to SARS-CoV-2. Samples were obtained from the ongoing ImmuneRACE study (first 160 participants) and from some 1,200 subjects provided by 6 global collaborators. Nearly every sample came with metadata listing a de-identified subject ID, COVID-19 status, age in years and sex. HLA class I and class II types, where available, came from metadata supplied by the sample provider rather than from assay-based typing.

The investigation overall reported the following: How much clinical and demographic metadata was included differed by source and by participant, and the metadata was provided uncurated.

TCRbeta CDR3 regions were amplified from genomic DNA using the immunoSEQ Assay, a bias-controlled multiplex PCR. Per the authors' processing: Nucleated cell counts per sample were estimated from amplification of reference gene primers within the assay. To quantify the absolute abundance of each unique TCRbeta CDR3 rearrangement, sequence reads were collapsed and filtered. For each sample, productive Simpson clonality was calculated as the square root of Simpson's diversity index over productive rearrangements. TCRdb mirrors the immuneACCESS table, restricted to in-frame sequences. Some clones are absent from its copies; in checked studies, under half trace to an unresolved V gene, and the reason for the others is unknown. V and J calls and clone size come straight from that table; D and trimming were deduced from the DNA. In this sample the table shows some 87,000 clones, roughly 80% of which occur a single time. Approximately 8.2% of the sample goes to the ten largest clones.

Trimming accounts for 5 bases at V and 5 bases at J, while the number of junction bases matched to no gene is 5. The CDR3 runs 13 residues from the cysteine to the phenylalanine. Only the CDR3 region is kept as DNA, spanning 39 bases read in frame from base 1. CDR1 and CDR2, per the germline V gene, are SGHNT and YENEEA. Another Seattle source contributed samples from volunteer blood donors who had recovered from COVID-19. Each collaborating institution followed its own protocols to collect whole blood in K2EDTA tubes. For TCRbeta analysis, collaborator samples were shipped as frozen whole blood, as isolated PBMCs, or as DNA extracted from either sample type.

The clonotype was recovered from a man between 50 and 59 years old who had recovered from COVID-19. The chain employs TRBV11-3 and TRBJ2-5; TRBD1 lines up with 7 middle nucleotides. Sequencing input: peripheral blood. The CDR3 protein: CASSERGQETQYF. The bases are TGTGCCAGCAGCGAGAGGGGGCAGGAGACCCAGTACTTC.